This TCR beta chain was retrieved from a study of T cell responses to AZD1222 COVID-19 vaccine. The study, taken as a whole, reports: Repertoires were collected only later (after the peak T cell response had occurred). CD4 TCRs covered the whole spike, strongest at regions 160-218 and 743-854.

To note about this clone: The antigen remains unidentified.

Assay: immunoSEQ multiplex PCR; the TCRdb copy retains only in-frame clones and omits some. The data contain 150,000 to 180,000 clones, approximately 90% of them singletons. This TCR derives from an adult who received the AZD1222 COVID-19 vaccine. The sequences come from peripheral blood, collected 28 days after the second AZD1222 dose.

The CDR3 sequence is CAWRRQGGIGQPQHF. The CDR3 DNA reads TGTGCCTGGAGGAGACAGGGGGGAATAGGTCAGCCCCAGCATTTT. The chain has TRBV30 and TRBJ1-5; TRBD1 aligns across 9 bases. The V segment lost 3 bases and the J segment 6 bases; nucleotides outside the gene matches: 9. The CDR3 length is 15 residues. Per the germline V gene, CDR1 is GTSNPN and CDR2 is SVGIG (reference sequence).